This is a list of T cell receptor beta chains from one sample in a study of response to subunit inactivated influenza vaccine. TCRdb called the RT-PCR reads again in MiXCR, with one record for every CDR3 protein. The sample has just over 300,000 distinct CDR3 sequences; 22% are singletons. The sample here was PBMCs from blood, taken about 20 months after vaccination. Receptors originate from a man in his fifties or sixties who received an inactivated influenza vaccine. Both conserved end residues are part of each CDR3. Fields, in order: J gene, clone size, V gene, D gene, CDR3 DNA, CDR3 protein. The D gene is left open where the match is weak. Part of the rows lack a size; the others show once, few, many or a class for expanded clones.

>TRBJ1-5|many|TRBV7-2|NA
TGTGCCAGCAGCCCCACCGGCAGTAGCAATCAGCCCCAGCATTTT
CASSPTGSSNQPQHF
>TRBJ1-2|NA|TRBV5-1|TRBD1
TGCGCCAGCAGCTTGGGTCCGACAGGGACCTCCTATGGCTACACCTTC
CASSLGPTGTSYGYTF
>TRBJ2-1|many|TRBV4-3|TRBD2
TGCGCCAGCAGCCAAGATTTCGGGAGGGTCTTGGATGAGCAGTTCTTC
CASSQDFGRVLDEQFF
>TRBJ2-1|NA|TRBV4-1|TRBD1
TGCGCCAGCAGCCTTGGGACAGCTGCTGAGCAGTTCTTC
CASSLGTAAEQFF
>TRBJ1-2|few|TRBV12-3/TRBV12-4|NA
TGTGCCAGCAGCCTACAGGCCGGGGGGCGAACCTTGGGCTACACCTTC
CASSLQAGGRTLGYTF
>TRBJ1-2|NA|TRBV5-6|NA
TGTGCCAGCAGCTTGGGTGGGGCGCCCAACTATGGCTACACCTTC
CASSLGGAPNYGYTF
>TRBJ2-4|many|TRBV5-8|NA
TGTGCCAGCAGCTTGACAGGGTTTGAGAAAAACATTCAGTACTTC
CASSLTGFEKNIQYF
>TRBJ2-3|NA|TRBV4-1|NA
TGCGCCAGCAGCCAGTACCGGGACTCCTACACAGATACGCAGTATTTT
CASSQYRDSYTDTQYF
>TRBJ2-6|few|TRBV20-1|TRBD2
TGCAGTGCTAGAGATCCCGGACTAGCGGGAGGATCTGGGGCCAACGTCCTGACTTTC
CSARDPGLAGGSGANVLTF
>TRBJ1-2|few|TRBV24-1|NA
TGTGCCACCAGCGACTCTAACTATGGCTACACCTTC
CATSDSNYGYTF
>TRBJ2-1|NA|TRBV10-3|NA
TGTGCCATCAGTGAATGGGGAGCGACCTATGAGCAGTTCTTC
CAISEWGATYEQFF
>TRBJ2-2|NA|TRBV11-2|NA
TGTGCCAGCAGCTCCTTTACACGGGACAAGAACACCGGGGAGCTGTTTTTT
CASSSFTRDKNTGELFF
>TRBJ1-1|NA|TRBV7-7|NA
TGTGCTAGCATCCCTTTATTGGGGGCGGCAAAAGCTTTCTTT
CASIPLLGAAKAFF
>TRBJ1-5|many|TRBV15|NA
TGTGCCACCAGCAGAGATCGCTCAGGGATTAGGCAGCCCCAGCATTTT
CATSRDRSGIRQPQHF
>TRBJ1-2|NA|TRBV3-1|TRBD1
TGTGCCAGCAGCCAAGCAAGCGGGACAGAGGATGGCTACACCTTC
CASSQASGTEDGYTF
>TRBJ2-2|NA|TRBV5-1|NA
TGCGCCAGCAGCTTGGGACCGGGACGGACGAACACCGGGGAGCTGTTTTTT
CASSLGPGRTNTGELFF
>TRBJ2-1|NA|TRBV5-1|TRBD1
TGCGCCAGCAGCTTGCCCAGAGGGACAGGGGCCTACAATGAGCAGTTCTTC
CASSLPRGTGAYNEQFF
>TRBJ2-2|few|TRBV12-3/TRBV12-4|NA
TGTGCCAGCAGCTTACAGCGAGTCGGGGAGCTGTTTTTT
CASSLQRVGELFF
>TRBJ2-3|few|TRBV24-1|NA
TGTGCCACCAGTGATTTCAGGACAGATACGCAGTATTTT
CATSDFRTDTQYF
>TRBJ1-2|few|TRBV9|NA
TGTGCCAGCAGCGACAGGAGCTATGGCTACACCTTC
CASSDRSYGYTF
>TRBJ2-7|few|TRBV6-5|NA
TGTGCCAGCAGTCACCGGGACGCAAGGGCTGGAGAGCAGTACTTC
CASSHRDARAGEQYF
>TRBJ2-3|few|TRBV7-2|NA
TGTGCCAGCAGCACGTCACTATTCACAGATACGCAGTATTTT
CASSTSLFTDTQYF
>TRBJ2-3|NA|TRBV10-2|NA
TGCGCCAGCTGTCGCACTAGCACAGATACGCAGTATTTT
CASCRTSTDTQYF
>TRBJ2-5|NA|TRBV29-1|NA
TGCAGCGTTGAACAACGGGGGATCCAAGAGACCCAGTACTTC
CSVEQRGIQETQYF
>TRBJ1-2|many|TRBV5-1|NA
TGCGCCAGCAGTCCAGGGACGGCGCGTGCGATGGGCTACACCTTC
CASSPGTARAMGYTF
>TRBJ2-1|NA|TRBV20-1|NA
TGCAGTGCTAGAGACCCCTTTTCGGGGGCCTCCTACAATGAGCAGTTCTTC
CSARDPFSGASYNEQFF
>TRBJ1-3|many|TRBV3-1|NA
TGTGCCAGCCAAGACACCGACACCATATATTTT
CASQDTDTIYF
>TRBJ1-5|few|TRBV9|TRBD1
TGTGCCAGCAGCGTAGGGACAGGGGTTGATCAGCCCCAGCATTTT
CASSVGTGVDQPQHF
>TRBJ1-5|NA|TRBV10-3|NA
TGTGCCATCAGTGGCACGGACAGCAATCAGCCCCAGCATTTT
CAISGTDSNQPQHF
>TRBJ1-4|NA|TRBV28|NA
TGTGCCAGCAGTGCCCAGGGTTTACGTAATGAAAAACTGTTTTTT
CASSAQGLRNEKLFF
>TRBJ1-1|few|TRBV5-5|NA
TGTGCCAGCAGCCACCGGGACGGAATCATGAACACTGAAGCTTTCTTT
CASSHRDGIMNTEAFF
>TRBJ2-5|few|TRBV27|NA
TGTGCCAGCAGTTTGTCTTCGTGGGGGGGCCGAGAGACCCAGTACTTC
CASSLSSWGGRETQYF
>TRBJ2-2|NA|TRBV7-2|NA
TGTGCCAGCAGCTTATTTTTCTTTTCAAACACCGGGGAGCTGTTTTTT
CASSLFFFSNTGELFF
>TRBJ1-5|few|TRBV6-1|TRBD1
TGTGCCAGCAGGAAACAGGGGCAGGGTCAGCCCCAGCATTTT
CASRKQGQGQPQHF
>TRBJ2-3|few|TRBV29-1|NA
TGCAGCGTTGACGGGCCTAGGGCAGATACGCAGTATTTT
CSVDGPRADTQYF
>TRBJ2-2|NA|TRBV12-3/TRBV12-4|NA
TGTGCCAGCAGTCCGCGACAGATAGTGAACACCGGGGAGCTGTTTTTT
CASSPRQIVNTGELFF
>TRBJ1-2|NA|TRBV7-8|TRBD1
TGTGCCAGCAGCCCAAACTCCGGGACAGGAGGGGGCTCTGGCTACACCTTC
CASSPNSGTGGGSGYTF
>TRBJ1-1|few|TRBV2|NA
TGTGCCATTAGTTCCGACAGGTCGAACACTGAAGCTTTCTTT
CAISSDRSNTEAFF
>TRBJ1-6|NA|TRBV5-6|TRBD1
TGTGCCAGCAGCTACTGGACAGGCATCCCGTGGAGCTCCTATAATTCACCCCTCCACTTT
CASSYWTGIPWSSYNSPLHF
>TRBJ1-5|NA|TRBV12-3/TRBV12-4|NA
TGTGCCAGCAGTTTTGGCTTGGCAGGACGGCAGCCCCAGCATTTT
CASSFGLAGRQPQHF